These T cell receptor beta chains were read from a single sample in a study of OX40 agonist ivuxolimab in advanced cancers. Profiling relied on immunoSEQ multiplex PCR, and the TCRdb table lists in-frame clones only, not all of them. The table lists about 31,000 clones, 90% of them singletons, with 26% in the top ten. Source: CD4+ or CD8+ T cells sorted from blood, taken in a trial of the OX40 agonist ivuxolimab. Receptors originate from an adult with an advanced solid tumor such as melanoma, head and neck, liver or kidney cancer. Each CDR3 is given with its conserved first and last residue. The order of the fields is J gene, V gene, clone size, CDR3 protein. Rows give clone size only sometimes, using once, few, many, or a class for an expanded clone.

J gene: TRBJ2-2
V gene: TRBV27
clone size: NA
CDR3 protein: CASSPANTGELFF

J gene: TRBJ1-6
V gene: TRBV9
clone size: NA
CDR3 protein: CASSETGVGSPLHF

J gene: TRBJ1-2
V gene: TRBV10-1
clone size: NA
CDR3 protein: CASSESGSNGYTF

J gene: TRBJ2-1
V gene: TRBV9
clone size: NA
CDR3 protein: CASSGDRGDEQFF

J gene: TRBJ1-5
V gene: TRBV27
clone size: NA
CDR3 protein: CASSGGGQLPRPQHF

J gene: TRBJ2-7
V gene: TRBV6-6
clone size: NA
CDR3 protein: CASSGLYLEQYF

J gene: TRBJ2-7
V gene: TRBV11-2
clone size: NA
CDR3 protein: CASSLDVHYEQYF

J gene: TRBJ2-1
V gene: TRBV10-2
clone size: NA
CDR3 protein: CALIRRENNEQFF

J gene: TRBJ2-1
V gene: TRBV13
clone size: NA
CDR3 protein: CASNLRGAGGYNEQFF

J gene: TRBJ2-7
V gene: TRBV28
clone size: NA
CDR3 protein: CASSSGQGIGYEQYF

J gene: TRBJ2-7
V gene: TRBV30
clone size: NA
CDR3 protein: CAWSVLSWGLSYEQYF

J gene: TRBJ2-1
V gene: TRBV6-5
clone size: NA
CDR3 protein: CASSPWTSHNEQFF

J gene: TRBJ2-7
V gene: TRBV5-1
clone size: large
CDR3 protein: CASSLEMGYEQYF

J gene: TRBJ2-5
V gene: TRBV5-4
clone size: NA
CDR3 protein: CASSPPLQETQYF

J gene: TRBJ1-5
V gene: TRBV27
clone size: NA
CDR3 protein: CASSFRQGDQPQHF

J gene: TRBJ1-2
V gene: TRBV5-1
clone size: NA
CDR3 protein: CASSLEARGVFGYTF

J gene: TRBJ1-1
V gene: TRBV6-5
clone size: NA
CDR3 protein: CASSYGQTMNTEAFF

J gene: TRBJ1-1
V gene: TRBV7-3
clone size: NA
CDR3 protein: CASSLIGNTEAFF

J gene: TRBJ2-1
V gene: TRBV5-4
clone size: NA
CDR3 protein: CASSADRGDNEQFF